The 19 T cell receptor beta chains below all came from one sample that was sequenced in a study of T cell changes during pregnancy in multiple sclerosis. Sequencing used immunoSEQ multiplex PCR; TCRdb keeps in-frame clones, though not all of them. The sample lists 39,000 or so clones, about 93% occurring once. The sequencing used CD4+ T cells from peripheral blood mononuclear cells, collected after pregnancy. Receptors were obtained from a female donor in good health, enrolled as a control in a pregnancy study.

The sample holds one count of this clone. V gene TRBV15 combines with J gene TRBJ1-2, with D possibly TRBD1 on 6 matching bases. CDR1 LNHNV and CDR2 YYDKDF come from the germline V gene (reference sequence). CDR3 length: 14 residues. The germline V and J ends were trimmed by 5 bases and 7 bases, with 17 bases remaining between them. The CDR3 is CATSAGAGGFGYTF. For the CDR3, the DNA is TGTGCCACCAGCGCAGGGGCGGGGGGTTTTGGCTACACCTTC.

V gene TRBV5-8 combines with J gene TRBJ2-1; 9 bases fit TRBD2. CDR3 length: 16 residues. V shed 0 bases, J shed 12 bases, and the junction held 13 bases outside the gene matches. CDR1 is SGHTS and CDR2 is YDEGEE in the germline V gene. CDR3 in amino acids: CASSLAPPALAGRQFF. CDR3 DNA sequence: TGTGCCAGCAGCTTGGCACCCCCGGCGCTAGCGGGGCGGCAGTTCTTC.

The rearrangement joins TRBV18 to TRBJ2-3; 8 nucleotides line up with TRBD2. Germline assignment: CDR1 KGHSH and CDR2 LQKENI. The CDR3 covers 11 residues. The junction had 3 bases not matched to a gene; V was cut back by 3 bases and J by 13 bases. Written as DNA, the CDR3 is TGTGCCAGCTCACCGGGACTAGAGGAGTATTTT. It codes for CASSPGLEEYF.

This chain connects TRBV6-5 to TRBJ1-1, with TRBD1 matching over 7 bases. The V gene's germline CDR1 is MNHEY and CDR2 SVGAGI. The CDR3 sequence is 13 residues long. V lost 6 bases and J lost 9; bases outside the gene matches: 10. CDR3 loop: CASSPTGSAKAFF. For the CDR3, the DNA is TGTGCCAGCAGCCCGACAGGGAGTGCGAAAGCTTTCTTT.

The chain links TRBV5-4 to TRBJ2-7; D perhaps matches TRBD1 (8 bases). The CDR3 extends over 16 amino acids. With 0 bases removed from V and 2 bases from J, the gap between germline ends came to 15 bases. CDR1 SGHNT and CDR2 YYREEE come from the germline V gene (reference sequence). The DNA for the CDR3 is TGTGCCAGCAGCTTGGTGGGGGGGACAGGAGCCTACGAGCAGTACTTC. It is translated as CASSLVGGTGAYEQYF.

This clone was recorded once. The chain uses TRBV5-4 and TRBJ1-2; D is perhaps TRBD1 (5 bases). Germline V gene sequence: CDR1 SGHNT, CDR2 YYREEE (reference sequence). This CDR3 comprises 12 residues. Trimming cost V 3 bases and J 10 bases, with 13 bases left between them. The CDR3 DNA reads TGTGCCAGCAGCTGGTCGGACAAATACTACACCTTC. Its translation is CASSWSDKYYTF. The full variable domain, in which reference TRBV5-4 and TRBJ1-2 provide the parts outside the CDR3, is ETGVTQSPTHLIKTRGQQVTLRCSSQSGHNTVSWYQQALGQGPQFIFQYYREEENGRGNFPPRFSGLQFPNYSSELNVNALELDDSALYLCASSWSDKYYTFGSGTRLTVV.

V gene TRBV4-2 combines with J gene TRBJ2-5, with TRBD2 matching over 10 bases. This CDR3 is built from 17 residues. Germline CDR1 is LGHNA and CDR2 is YNFKEQ. V gave up 0 bases and J gave up 5 bases; unmatched junction bases: 9. The CDR3 DNA reads TGTGCCAGCAGCCAAGAAGGTCGAGCGGGAGGGGGGGAGACCCAGTACTTC. Protein product: CASSQEGRAGGGETQYF.

This clone was seen just once. The gene calls are TRBV7-6 and TRBJ1-5; 11 bases agree with TRBD1. This CDR3 contains 15 residues. V gave up 5 bases and J gave up 4 bases; unmatched junction bases: 4. In germline, CDR1 is SGHVS, CDR2 FNYEAQ. CDR3 sequence reads: CASSRGTGGNQPQHF. The CDR3 nucleotides are TGTGCCAGCAGCCGCGGGACAGGGGGAAATCAGCCCCAGCATTTT.

The chain couples TRBV7-9 to TRBJ2-1, with 11 bases identical to TRBD2. Per the germline V gene, CDR1 is SEHNR and CDR2 is FQNEAQ (reference sequence). V lost 5 bases and J lost 2; bases outside the gene matches: 2. The CDR3 is 15 amino acids. The CDR3 here is CASSISGGAYNEQFF. For the CDR3, the DNA is TGTGCCAGCAGCATTAGCGGGGGGGCCTACAATGAGCAGTTCTTC.

The genes are TRBV11-2 and TRBJ2-1, with D perhaps matching TRBD2 (5 bases). This CDR3 contains 15 residues. V lost 1 base to trimming and J lost 9 bases, with 16 bases between them. Germline-derived CDR1 and CDR2 are SGHAT and FQNNGV. The CDR3 nucleotides read TGTGCCAGCAGCTTAGGGGCGTCGGCCGGGGTTGAGCAGTTCTTC. Translated: CASSLGASAGVEQFF.

This clone occurred once. The chain couples TRBV5-1 to TRBJ1-2; D is unclear. Trimming left V 4 bases short and J 6 bases short, with 13 bases between. Germline loops: CDR1 SGHRS, CDR2 YFSETQ. There are 13 residues in the CDR3. In DNA form, the CDR3 reads TGCGCCAGCAGCCGCGGCGGGTTGGATGGCTACACCTTC. Residues: CASSRGGLDGYTF.

This chain links TRBV5-1 with TRBJ2-1, with D possibly matching TRBD1 (7 bases). Trimming shortened V by 0 bases and J by 13 bases, and 17 bases separated the two germline ends. Germline V gene sequence: CDR1 SGHRS, CDR2 YFSETQ. This CDR3 contains 14 residues. For the CDR3, the DNA is TGCGCCAGCAGCTTGGCGCGTAGCGGACAGGATCAGTTCTTC. It specifies CASSLARSGQDQFF.

This chain uses TRBV19 with TRBJ2-3; 11 bases agree with TRBD1. Losses at the gene ends were 6 bases for V and 3 bases for J; bases not matched to a gene: 8. CDR3 length equals 16 residues. Germline V CDR1 and CDR2: LNHDA, SQIVND (reference sequence). The CDR3 region has the DNA TGTGCCAGTAGAATCACCGGGACAGGGGGTACAGATACGCAGTATTTT. It is translated as CASRITGTGGTDTQYF.

This chain links TRBV21-1 with TRBJ2-7; the tabulated D call, TRBD2, remains unverified against the DNA. TRBV21-1 is a listed pseudogene. The CDR3 totals 8 residues. The CDR3 sequence is CATGEQYF. The CDR3 DNA reads TGTGCCACGGGGGAGCAGTACTTC.

The chain employs TRBV7-2 and TRBJ2-5; 8 bases match TRBD1. CDR1 is SGHTA and CDR2 is FQGNSA in the germline V gene. The V and J ends lost 5 bases and 5 bases, in that order; junction bases with no gene match: 7. This CDR3 has 14 residues. The CDR3 loop reads CASSPDRVGETQYF. Written as DNA, the CDR3 is TGTGCCAGCAGCCCGGACAGGGTTGGGGAGACCCAGTACTTC.

The rearrangement uses TRBV11-3 and TRBJ2-7, with D possibly being TRBD1 (5 bases). The CDR3 loop spans 14 amino acids. Germline V gives CDR1 SGHNT, CDR2 YENEEA. V was shortened by 5 bases and J by 7 bases, with 18 bases between the two germline ends. CDR3 region: CASSHQGDLGEQYF. Here the CDR3 DNA reads TGTGCCAGCAGCCATCAGGGTGATCTGGGAGAGCAGTACTTC.

The J gene is TRBJ1-5, the V gene TRBV7-2; D remains ambiguous. Germline loops: CDR1 SGHTA, CDR2 FQGNSA. V dropped 1 base and J dropped 2 bases, with 15 bases sitting between them. The CDR3 loop spans 17 amino acids. The CDR3 region is CASSLVGLGYGNQPQHF. The CDR3 DNA reads TGTGCCAGCAGCTTAGTTGGACTCGGGTATGGCAATCAGCCCCAGCATTTT.

The chain links TRBV10-1 to TRBJ2-3; D may be TRBD2 (5 bases). Germline CDR1 WNHNN, CDR2 SYGVQD (reference sequence). V was trimmed by 8 bases and J by 2 bases, leaving 11 bases between them. The CDR3 totals 13 residues. CDR3 region: CASASRSTDTQYF. CDR3 DNA: TGCGCCAGCGCTAGCCGGTCCACAGATACGCAGTATTTT.

This chain joins TRBV6-5 and TRBJ2-4; TRBD1 agrees at 8 bases. Germline CDR1 and CDR2: MNHEY and SVGAGI. The CDR3 length is 13 residues. The V gene end was trimmed by 10 bases and the J gene end by 12 bases; junction bases not matched to a gene: 14. The CDR3 sequence: CATRQGTFSSQYF. DNA of the CDR3: TGTGCCACTAGACAGGGGACCTTTAGTAGTCAGTACTTC.